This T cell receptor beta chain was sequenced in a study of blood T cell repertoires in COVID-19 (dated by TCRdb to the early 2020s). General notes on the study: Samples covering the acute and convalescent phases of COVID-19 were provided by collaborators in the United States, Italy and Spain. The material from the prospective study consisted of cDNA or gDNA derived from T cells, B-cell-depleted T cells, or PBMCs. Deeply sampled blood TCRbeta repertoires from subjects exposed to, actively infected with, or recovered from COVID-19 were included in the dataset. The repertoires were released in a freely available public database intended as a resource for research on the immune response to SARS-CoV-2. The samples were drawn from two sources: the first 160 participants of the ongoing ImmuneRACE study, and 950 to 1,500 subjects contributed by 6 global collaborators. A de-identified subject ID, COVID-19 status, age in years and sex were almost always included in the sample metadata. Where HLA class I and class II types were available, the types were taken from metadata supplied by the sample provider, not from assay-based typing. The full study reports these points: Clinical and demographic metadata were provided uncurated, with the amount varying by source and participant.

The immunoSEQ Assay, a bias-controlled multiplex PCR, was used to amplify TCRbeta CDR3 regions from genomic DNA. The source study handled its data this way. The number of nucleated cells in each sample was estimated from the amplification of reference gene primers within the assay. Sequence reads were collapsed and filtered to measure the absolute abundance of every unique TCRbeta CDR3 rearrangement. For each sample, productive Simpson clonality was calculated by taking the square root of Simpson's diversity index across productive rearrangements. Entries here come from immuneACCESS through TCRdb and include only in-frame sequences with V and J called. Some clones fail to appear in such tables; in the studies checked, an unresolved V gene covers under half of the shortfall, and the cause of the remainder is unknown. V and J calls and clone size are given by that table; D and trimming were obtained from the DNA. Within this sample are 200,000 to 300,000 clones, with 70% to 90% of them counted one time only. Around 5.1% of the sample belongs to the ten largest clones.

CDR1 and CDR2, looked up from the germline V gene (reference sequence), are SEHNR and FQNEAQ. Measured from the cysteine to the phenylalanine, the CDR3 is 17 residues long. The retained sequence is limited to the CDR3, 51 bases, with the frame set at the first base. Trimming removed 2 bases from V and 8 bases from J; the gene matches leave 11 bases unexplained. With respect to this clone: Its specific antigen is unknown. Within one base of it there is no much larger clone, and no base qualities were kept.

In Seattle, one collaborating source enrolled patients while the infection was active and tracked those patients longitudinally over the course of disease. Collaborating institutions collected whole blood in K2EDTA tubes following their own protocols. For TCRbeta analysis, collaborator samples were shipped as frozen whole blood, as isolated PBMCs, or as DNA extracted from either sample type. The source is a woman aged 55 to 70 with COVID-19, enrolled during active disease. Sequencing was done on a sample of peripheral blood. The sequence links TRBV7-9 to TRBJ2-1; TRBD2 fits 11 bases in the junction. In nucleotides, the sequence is TGTGCCAGCAGCTTACCGGGCACTAGCGGGAGCACCGATGAGCAGTTCTTC. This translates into CASSLPGTSGSTDEQFF.